The rows below give T cell receptor beta chains drawn from one sample of a study of identical twins. TCRdb re-derived calls from the 5' RACE reads in MiXCR, one entry per CDR3 protein. This sample has under 450,000 distinct CDR3 sequences, with approximately 18% found just once. Sequencing used naive T cells sorted from blood. Source of these receptors: a man aged 50 to 59 in good health. Both conserved end residues are part of each CDR3. A D gene is named only where the DNA matches it firmly. Clone size is shown for a subset of rows, as once, few, many or a class of expanded clone.

J,V,D,size,CDR3,DNA
TRBJ1-6,TRBV5-1,.,few,CASRNGDSPLHF,TGCGCCAGCCGTAACGGGGATTCACCCCTCCACTTT
TRBJ2-7,TRBV5-5,.,many,CASSLQWSSYEQYF,TGTGCCAGCAGCTTGCAGTGGAGCTCCTACGAGCAGTACTTC
TRBJ2-3,TRBV29-1,TRBD2,few,CSVNLAGGTPTDTQYF,TGCAGCGTTAATCTAGCGGGAGGTACCCCCACAGATACGCAGTATTTT
TRBJ2-7,TRBV2,.,.,CASSVSVLVSYEQYF,TGTGCCAGCAGTGTGAGTGTTCTCGTCTCCTACGAGCAGTACTTC
TRBJ2-7,TRBV14,TRBD2,few,CASSQDVAAGGITYEQYF,TGTGCCAGCAGCCAAGACGTAGCAGCGGGAGGGATAACCTACGAGCAGTACTTC
TRBJ2-1,TRBV20-1,TRBD1,few,CSAGRTGIYNEQFF,TGCAGTGCTGGGCGGACAGGGATCTACAATGAGCAGTTCTTC
TRBJ2-5,TRBV7-2,TRBD2,many,CASSQLARETQYF,TGTGCCAGCAGCCAACTAGCGCGGGAGACCCAGTACTTC
TRBJ2-7,TRBV12-3/TRBV12-4,TRBD2,few,CATSGGTSSYEQYF,TGTGCCACCTCCGGCGGGACTAGTAGCTACGAGCAGTACTTC
TRBJ2-1,TRBV28,TRBD2,.,CASRISSGYNEQFF,TGTGCCAGCAGGATCTCTAGCGGCTACAATGAGCAGTTCTTC
TRBJ2-5,TRBV9,TRBD2,few,CASSAGLAGPVQETQYF,TGTGCCAGCAGCGCAGGACTAGCGGGACCCGTCCAAGAGACCCAGTACTTC
TRBJ2-1,TRBV10-1,TRBD1,few,CASSRDSLDEQFF,TGCGCCAGCAGCAGGGACAGTCTAGATGAGCAGTTCTTC
TRBJ2-1,TRBV12-3/TRBV12-4,.,many,CATKETSASEQFF,TGTGCCACCAAGGAGACTAGTGCTAGTGAGCAGTTCTTC
TRBJ2-2,TRBV28,TRBD2,many,CASSFREGLKVGELFF,TGTGCCAGCAGTTTCCGGGAGGGCCTAAAGGTCGGGGAGCTGTTTTTT
TRBJ2-5,TRBV3-1,TRBD2,few,CASSQDQAGGETQYF,TGTGCCAGCAGCCAAGATCAGGCCGGGGGGGAGACCCAGTACTTC
TRBJ2-1,TRBV11-3,TRBD1,many,CASSGGQGSYNEQFF,TGTGCCAGCAGCGGCGGACAGGGTTCCTACAATGAGCAGTTCTTC
TRBJ2-2,TRBV6-6,.,few,CASSPIEAGELFF,TGTGCCAGCAGTCCTATAGAAGCCGGGGAGCTGTTTTTT
TRBJ1-1,TRBV9,.,few,CASSATSRPPGPEAFF,TGTGCCAGCAGCGCAACCTCACGTCCTCCTGGCCCTGAAGCTTTCTTT
TRBJ2-1,TRBV5-1,TRBD2,.,CASSLRFGTSGSNEQFF,TGCGCCAGCAGCTTACGATTCGGGACTAGCGGGAGCAATGAGCAGTTCTTC
TRBJ1-4,TRBV7-9,TRBD1,.,CASSFQGAVEKLFF,TGTGCCAGCAGCTTTCAGGGGGCCGTTGAAAAACTGTTTTTT
TRBJ2-5,TRBV2,TRBD2,.,CASNPPAGIIETQYF,TGTGCCAGCAATCCCCCAGCGGGGATAATAGAGACCCAGTACTTC
TRBJ2-3,TRBV6-1,TRBD1,.,CASSLAGQGTDTQYF,TGTGCCAGCAGCTTGGCGGGACAGGGCACAGATACGCAGTATTTT
TRBJ2-5,TRBV6-5,TRBD2,few,CASSFRSAGGETQYF,TGTGCCAGCAGTTTCCGGTCAGCGGGGGGGGAGACCCAGTACTTC
TRBJ2-1,TRBV7-9,.,few,CASSPLPEQFF,TGTGCCAGCAGCCCGCTTCCTGAGCAGTTCTTC
TRBJ2-7,TRBV29-1,TRBD1,many,CSVEVGQGVPYEQYF,TGCAGCGTTGAAGTTGGGCAGGGGGTCCCCTACGAGCAGTACTTC